These 4 T cell receptor beta chains share one sample of origin, sequenced in a study of blood T cell repertoires in COVID-19. TCRdb keeps only in-frame clones here, not all; method: immunoSEQ multiplex PCR. Counted here are more than 250,000 clones, 87% occurring once; the ten biggest clones make up approximately 5.4%. The sequenced material came from PBMCs or T cells enriched from blood (not recorded which). The receptor set was obtained from a woman aged 25-40 years who had recovered from COVID-19.

In this sample, this clone turned up once. This chain connects TRBV10-3 to TRBJ1-2; D unresolved. CDR1 is ENHRY and CDR2 is SYGVKD in the germline V gene. The CDR3 is made up of 13 amino acids. V dropped 6 bases and J dropped 4 bases, with 12 bases sitting between them. CDR3 protein: CAISADGGYGYTF. For the CDR3, the DNA is TGTGCCATCAGCGCGGACGGAGGCTATGGCTACACCTTC.

The J gene is TRBJ1-2, the V gene TRBV30; 11 positions match TRBD1. Germline trimming cut 2 bases from V and 11 bases from J; bases unmatched to any gene: 7. The CDR3 contains 13 residues. Germline CDR1 is GTSNPN and CDR2 is SVGIG (reference sequence). The CDR3 region has the DNA TGTGCCTGGAGTCATCCGGGACAGGGGGAATACACCTTC. It yields the protein CAWSHPGQGEYTF.

The chain uses TRBV21-1 and TRBJ2-3; TRBD2 is taken as the D call from the table, unchecked against the DNA. TRBV21-1 has pseudogene status. There are 17 residues in the CDR3. The CDR3 bases are TGTGCCAGCAGCGGGACTAGCGGGGGAACTAGCACAGATACGCAGTATTTT. Translated: CASSGTSGGTSTDTQYF.

CDR3 nucleotide sequence: TGTGCCAGCGGGGGGGCCTATGGCTACACCTTC. It is translated as CASGGAYGYTF. The genes are TRBV28 and TRBJ1-2; perhaps TRBD1 as D (6 bases). V gave up 8 bases and J gave up 4 bases, with 8 bases separating them. Germline V gives CDR1 MDHEN, CDR2 SYDVKM. CDR3 length: 11 residues.